The clone carrying this T cell receptor beta chain was recorded only once. This entry is derived from a study of blood T cells in healthy people across ages. V trimming: 3 bases; J trimming: 10 bases; junction bases outside the gene matches: 8. The CDR3 sequence is 15 residues long. Germline CDR1 SGHTA, CDR2 FQGNSA. For the second PCR, which ran for about 7 to 11 cycles, a sample-barcoded 5' primer and a J-beta primer mix were used. One entry per CDR3 protein, called by TCRdb with MiXCR from the 5' RACE reads. The sample shows roughly 2 million distinct CDR3 sequences, about 50% of them seen only once.

The sample comprised blood. The receptor was isolated from a woman in her thirties or forties in good health. The V gene is TRBV7-2, the J gene TRBJ2-1, with TRBD2 matching over 11 bases. CDR3 in amino acids: CASSLGLAACGEQFF. The CDR3 nucleotides read TGTGCCAGCAGCTTGGGACTAGCGGCTTGTGGGGAGCAGTTCTTC.